This T cell receptor beta chain derives from a study of blood T cell repertoires in COVID-19. Study-level information: The analysed material was cDNA or gDNA that came from T cells, B-cell-depleted T cells, or PBMCs.

Original handling: Estimation of nucleated cell counts relied on the amplification of reference gene primers. TCRdb keeps only in-frame clones here, not all; method: immunoSEQ multiplex PCR. The DNA was the basis for D and trimming; V, J and clone size are from that table. Of 240,000 or so clones listed, roughly 80% are singletons. Sequencing was performed on peripheral blood. The clonotype comes from a woman aged 55-70 years with active or convalescent COVID-19.

In DNA, the CDR3 is TGTGCCAGCAGCTTAGATCCAGGGGGCCTAGCCGGGGAGCTGTTTTTT. Protein: CASSLDPGGLAGELFF. The genes are TRBV11-3 and TRBJ2-2, with TRBD1 identical over 8 bases. V shed 0 bases and J 6 bases; nucleotides not matched to a gene: 6. The CDR3 totals 16 residues. Germline CDR1 and CDR2: SGHNT and YENEEA.